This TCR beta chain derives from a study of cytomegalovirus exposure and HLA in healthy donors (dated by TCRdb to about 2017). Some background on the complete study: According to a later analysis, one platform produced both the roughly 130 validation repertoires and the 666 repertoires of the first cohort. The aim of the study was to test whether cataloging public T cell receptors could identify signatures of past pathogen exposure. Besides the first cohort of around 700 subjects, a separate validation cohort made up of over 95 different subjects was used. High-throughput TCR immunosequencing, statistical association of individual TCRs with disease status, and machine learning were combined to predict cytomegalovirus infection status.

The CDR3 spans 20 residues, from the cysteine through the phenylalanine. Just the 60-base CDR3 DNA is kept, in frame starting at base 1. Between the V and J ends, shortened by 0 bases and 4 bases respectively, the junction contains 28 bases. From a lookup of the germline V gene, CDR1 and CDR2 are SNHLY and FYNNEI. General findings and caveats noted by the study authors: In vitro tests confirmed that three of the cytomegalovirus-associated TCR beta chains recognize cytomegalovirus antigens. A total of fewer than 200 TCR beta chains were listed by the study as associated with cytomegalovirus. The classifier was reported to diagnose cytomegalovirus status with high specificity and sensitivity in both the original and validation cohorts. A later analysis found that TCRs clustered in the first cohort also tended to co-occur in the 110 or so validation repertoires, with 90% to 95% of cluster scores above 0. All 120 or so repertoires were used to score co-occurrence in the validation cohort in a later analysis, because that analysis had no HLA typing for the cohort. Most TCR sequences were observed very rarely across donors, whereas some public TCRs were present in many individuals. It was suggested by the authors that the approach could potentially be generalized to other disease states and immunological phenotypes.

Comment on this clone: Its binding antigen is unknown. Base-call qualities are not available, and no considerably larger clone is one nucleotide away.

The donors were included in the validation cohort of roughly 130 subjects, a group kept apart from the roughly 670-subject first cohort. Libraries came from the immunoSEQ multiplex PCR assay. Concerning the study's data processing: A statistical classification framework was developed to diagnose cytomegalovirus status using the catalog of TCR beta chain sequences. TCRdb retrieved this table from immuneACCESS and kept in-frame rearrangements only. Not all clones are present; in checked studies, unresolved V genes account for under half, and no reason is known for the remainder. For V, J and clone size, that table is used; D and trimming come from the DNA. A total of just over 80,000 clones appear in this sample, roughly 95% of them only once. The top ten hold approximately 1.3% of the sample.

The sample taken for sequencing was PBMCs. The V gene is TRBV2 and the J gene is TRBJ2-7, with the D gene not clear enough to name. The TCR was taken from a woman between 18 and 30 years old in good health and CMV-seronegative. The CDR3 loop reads CASSEALLLVNQIPRYEQYF. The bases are TGTGCCAGCAGTGAAGCGCTTCTCTTGGTCAATCAGATTCCCAGGTACGAGCAGTACTTC.